What follows are 11 T cell receptor beta chains derived from one specimen sequenced in a study of vaccination and CD4 T cells after COVID-19 (dated by TCRdb to between 2021 and 2024). Their specific antigens are unknown. The treatment or condition label, as the study defines it: roughly 11-day PBMC culture with coronavirus spike peptide pools or control peptides (ViraFEST assay). Library prep was done by PCR. TCRdb records Illumina iSeq 100 as the sequencer. TCR sequencing of DNA from cultured CD4+ T cells used the Oncomine TCR Beta short-read assay at the Johns Hopkins FTIC core. The raw public reads went through TCRdb reprocessing: fastp at Q25, MiXCR clone calling, in-frame beta chains kept. CDR3 protein duplicates are merged, each entry listing the most common genes and DNA. Present in this sample are 3,400 or so distinct CDR3 sequences, roughly 22% of which were seen just once. The ten most abundant clones make up around 55% of the sample.

The source material was CD4+ T cells from blood, cultured in vitro, sampled after SARS-CoV-2 vaccination. The receptors here all came from a human donor who had recovered from COVID-19.

This clonotype counts as medium-sized. The rearrangement joins TRBV28 to TRBJ2-7; possibly TRBD1 or TRBD2 for D (5 bases each). Germline CDR1 is MDHEN and CDR2 is SYDVKM. The CDR3 is 13 amino acids. V was trimmed by 7 bases and J by 2 bases, leaving 12 bases between them. The DNA of the CDR3 is TGTGCCAGCAAGGGGACGGTAGCCTACGAGCAGTACTTC. Translating gives CASKGTVAYEQYF.

In regard to this clonotype: A much larger clone sits a single nucleotide away, making a read error possible. The chain has TRBV20-1 and TRBJ1-5; 8 positions agree with TRBD1. Germline CDR1 DFQATT, CDR2 SNEGSKA (reference sequence). This CDR3 contains 16 residues. Trimming cost V 5 bases and J 3 bases; bases outside gene matches: 12. CDR3 residues: CSARIGTGLDNQPQHF. CDR3 in DNA: TGCAGTGCTCGTATAGGGACAGGCCTGGACAATCAGCCCCAGCATTTT.

This clonotype is judged medium-sized (0.01 to 0.1%). The chain carries TRBV6-1 and TRBJ1-5; a possible D gene is TRBD1 (6 bases). Per germline, CDR1 MNHNS and CDR2 SASEGT. The CDR3 totals 15 residues. With 0 bases removed from V and 7 bases from J, the gap between germline ends came to 13 bases. The CDR3 spells CASSEAGAGSQPQHF. CDR3 sequence (DNA): TGTGCCAGCAGTGAAGCGGGGGCAGGAAGCCAGCCCCAGCATTTT.

This clonotype was recorded a few times. The chain links TRBV29-1 to TRBJ1-2, with D unresolved. This CDR3 comprises 12 residues. Trimming left V 4 bases short and J 1 base short, with 7 bases between. The germline gives CDR1 SQVTM, CDR2 ANQGSEA. CDR3: CSVAVVNYGYTF. The CDR3 coding sequence is TGCAGCGTTGCTGTGGTTAACTATGGCTACACCTTC.

V usage is TRBV5-8 and J usage is TRBJ2-1; D possibly matches TRBD1 or TRBD2 (5 bases each). Per germline, CDR1 SGHTS and CDR2 YDEGEE. The V end lost 4 bases, the J end lost 0 bases, and 11 bases lay between the germline ends. The CDR3 loop spans 15 amino acids. As DNA, the CDR3 is TGTGCCAGCAGCGTAGGGGAGAGCTCCTACAATGAGCAGTTCTTC. Translation: CASSVGESSYNEQFF.

Turning to this clonotype: One junction end disagrees with the germline gene, perhaps due to a read error. The rearrangement joins TRBV20-1 to TRBJ2-3; 8 bases line up with TRBD2. Looked up from germline, CDR1 is DFQATT and CDR2 is SNEGSKA (reference sequence). The CDR3 loop spans 16 amino acids. In DNA form, the CDR3 reads TGCAGTGCTAGAGACCGGGGGGGGGTCAGCATAGATACGCAGTATTTT. Translating gives CSARDRGGVSIDTQYF.

The sample holds a few counts of this clonotype. This chain links TRBV28 with TRBJ1-2, with a tentative D call TRBD1 (6 bases). This CDR3 is built from 14 residues. The V end was cut by 4 bases, the J end by 5 bases, with 14 bases between. Germline lookup yields CDR1 MDHEN and CDR2 SYDVKM. For the CDR3, the DNA is TGTGCCAGCAGTTCCGGGGGACAAGGGTATGGCTACACCTTC. It is translated as CASSSGGQGYGYTF.

This clonotype has only a few counts. The V and J genes are TRBV7-9 and TRBJ2-3, with no clear D. Trimming pared 7 bases from V and 4 bases from J, leaving 21 bases between. The germline CDR1 and CDR2 sequences are SEHNR and FQNEAQ (reference sequence). The CDR3 runs to 16 residues. CDR3 coding DNA: TGTGCCAGCACCCTACAAGGGCGGCAGATAGCAGATACGCAGTATTTT. Encoded protein: CASTLQGRQIADTQYF.

In its sample, this clonotype was seen many times. J is TRBJ2-3 and V is TRBV6-4, with 9 nucleotides matching TRBD2. V lost 4 bases to trimming and J lost 1 base; unmatched junction nucleotides: 6. This CDR3 spans 16 amino acids. Per the germline V gene, CDR1 is MRHNA and CDR2 is SNTAGT. DNA of the CDR3: TGTGCCAGCAGTGTGGTCGCTAGCGGGGGCACAGATACGCAGTATTTT. It translates to CASSVVASGGTDTQYF.

The chain is built from TRBV6-1 and TRBJ2-7, with D maybe TRBD2 (6 bases). With 5 bases removed from V and 5 bases from J, the gap between germline ends came to 10 bases. This CDR3 is 12 amino acids long. CDR1 is MNHNS, CDR2 SASEGT, per germline. The CDR3 region is CASSPGRHEQYF. The CDR3 coding sequence is TGTGCCAGCAGTCCGGGGAGGCACGAGCAGTACTTC.

In this sample, this clonotype is large. The rearrangement joins TRBV6-1 to TRBJ1-2; TRBD1 agrees at 12 bases. V lost 8 bases, J lost 8 bases, and 9 bases stayed unmatched. The germline V gene has CDR1 MNHNS and CDR2 SASEGT. CDR3 length: 14 residues. The CDR3 loop reads CASGPGQGAGGYTF. The CDR3 nucleotides are TGTGCCAGCGGACCGGGACAGGGGGCTGGGGGCTACACCTTC.